This T cell receptor beta chain was identified in a study of monozygotic twins with inflammatory bowel disease (dated by TCRdb to between 2018 and 2020). For context, the study as a whole: The full study comprised some 30 monozygotic twin pairs: nine German pairs (four IBD-concordant, five IBD-discordant) and 19 IBD-discordant Danish pairs. Each individual had, on average, about 151 000 unique TCRalpha sequences and 181 000 unique TCRbeta sequences available for analysis. Disease-associated traits were sought mainly through comparisons between IBD patients and their genetically identical healthy co-twins within discordant pairs.

Library construction relied on 5' RACE. For each TCR library, approximately 3.5 ug of total RNA was used. For each sample, cDNA synthesis with SMARTScribe reverse transcriptase was split into eight separate reactions. During cDNA synthesis, template switching was used to introduce unique molecular identifiers that contained a 6-nucleotide sample barcode. TCRalpha and TCRbeta cDNA was amplified by two nested PCRs of 16 and 9 cycles, with bead purification after each PCR. Before amplification, the cDNA was treated with uracil DNA-glycosylase and purified using the QIAquick PCR purification kit. In the second PCR, Illumina TruSeq-compatible adapters and sample-specific barcodes were added. Library quality and concentration were assessed using TapeStation and Qubit, and 4.5 to 6.5 ng of each library was pooled. Sequencing of the pooled libraries was done on an Illumina HiSeq2500 single-index Rapid Run using custom sequencing primers and 2 x 100 bp reads. In the authors' own workflow: PCR and sequencing errors were corrected by UMI-based consensus assembly using MiGEC version 1.2.6. MiXCR version 2.1.1 was used to carry out V(D)J alignment, clonotype assembly and CDR3 extraction. To normalise gene usage, clonotype sharing and MAIT/NKT TCR abundance, the analysis used the top 1000, 10 000 and 20 000 clonotypes per sample. Diversity was computed as the inverse Simpson index with the vegan R package after downsampling to 27 000 UMIs. Paired Mann-Whitney U tests were applied to discordant twin pairs, and Benjamini-Hochberg correction was used for multiple testing. One entry per CDR3 protein sequence results from the TCRdb reprocessing of the reads, with DNA left out. These V and J calls originate from TCRdb's pipeline instead of the authors' own analysis. The table held for this sample gives tens of thousands of distinct CDR3 sequences. Of the sample, 4% to 6.5% is held by the ten largest clones.

The CDR3 spans 14 residues, from the cysteine through the phenylalanine. The protein alone is recorded here. Points the paper makes about the study in general: Repertoire similarity did not differ between concordant and discordant twins, possibly due to limited statistical power. Different T cell subtypes could not be distinguished in the analysis. Measured by the inverse Simpson index, TCRbeta repertoire diversity was lower in IBD patients than in their healthy co-twins. Compared with healthy twins, IBD patients shared fewer clonotypes with other individuals, and the difference was most pronounced in patients with signs of disease activity. No single strong signal or clonotype linked to IBD turned up in the results, so the idea that one exists was not supported. Differing immunosuppressive treatments among patients may have added background noise and inter-individual variability to the repertoires.

In the case of this clonotype: No cognate antigen has been identified for it.

From each donor, an approximately 2.3 ml peripheral blood sample was drawn into PAXgene tubes and stored at -80 degrees C. Without T cell sorting, total RNA was isolated from whole blood using the PAXgene blood miRNA kit on an automated QIAcube. Deep TCRalpha and TCRbeta repertoire profiling with unique molecular barcoding was performed on peripheral blood of monozygotic twin pairs concordant or discordant for inflammatory bowel disease. Smoking habits were recorded for all twin pairs, and each individual was classified as a current, former or never smoker. In this chain, TRBV12-3 or TRBV12-4 is recombined with TRBJ1-4. This TCR came from a human donor with ulcerative colitis or Crohn's disease, or a healthy co-twin of an affected twin (not recorded which). Sequenced sample: blood. CDR3 region: CASSRLTTNEKLFF.